This T cell receptor (beta chain) was observed in a study of cytomegalovirus exposure and HLA in healthy donors. Study-level information: Of the donors genotyped, several hundred in all, around 77% fell in the Caucasian-associated ancestry cluster.

The primer mix had 60 Vbeta and 13 Jbeta primers. Only in-frame clones appear in the TCRdb table, and some are missing; sequencing was by immunoSEQ multiplex PCR. The profile shows 100,000 or so clones, under 85% of them singletons. The CDR3 contains 15 residues. The V segment lost 3 bases and the J segment 4 bases; nucleotides outside the gene matches: 5. Germline V gene data show CDR1 as SGHNT and CDR2 as YYREEE (reference sequence). The gene calls are TRBV5-4 and TRBJ2-5; 11 nucleotides match TRBD1. The specimen sequenced was PBMCs. The sequence was collected from a man aged 40-49 years in good health and CMV-seronegative. The CDR3 protein is CASSSTGTGGETQYF. In nucleotides, the CDR3 is TGTGCCAGCAGCTCTACCGGGACAGGGGGAGAGACCCAGTACTTC. The full variable domain, rest sourced from reference TRBV5-4 and TRBJ2-5, is ETGVTQSPTHLIKTRGQQVTLRCSSQSGHNTVSWYQQALGQGPQFIFQYYREEENGRGNFPPRFSGLQFPNYSSELNVNALELDDSALYLCASSSTGTGGETQYFGPGTRLLVL.